A single sample is the source of the 12 T cell receptor beta chains below, sequenced in a study of shared clonotypes between healthy human individuals. Assay used: immunoSEQ multiplex PCR; TCRdb lists only in-frame clones, some missing. The data contain 2 million to 2.5 million clones, approximately 94% of them seen just once; the ten biggest clones take up less than 0.15%. What was sequenced was naive CD4+ T cells sorted from blood. This sample's subset: CD45RA+ positively selected. The source of these receptors is a young man in good health.

This clone has a single count. Written as DNA, the CDR3 is TGTGCAAGTCGCCCGCGGACAGGTCCTAATGAAAAACTGTTTTTT. Translation gives CASRPRTGPNEKLFF. The chain is built from TRBV12-2 and TRBJ1-4; the tabulated D call, TRBD1, remains unverified against the DNA. TRBV12-2 is assigned pseudogene status. The CDR3 is 15 amino acids.

This clone was observed a single time. V and J are TRBV7-9 and TRBJ1-3; TRBD1 matches at 8 bases. In germline, CDR1 is SEHNR, CDR2 FQNEAQ (reference sequence). The CDR3 sequence is 15 residues long. The V and J ends lost 10 bases and 4 bases, in that order; junction bases with no gene match: 12. This CDR3 reads CATAGQGGTGNTIYF. The CDR3 bases are TGTGCCACTGCCGGACAGGGCGGTACAGGAAACACCATATATTTT. The full variable domain, rest sourced from reference TRBV7-9 and TRBJ1-3, is DTGVSQNPRHKITKRGQNVTFRCDPISEHNRLYWYRQTLGQGPEFLTYFQNEAQLEKSRLLSDRFSAERPKGSFSTLEIQRTEQGDSAMYLCATAGQGGTGNTIYFGEGSWLTVV.

The chain couples TRBV7-2 to TRBJ2-1; D remains unclear. In germline, CDR1 is SGHTA, CDR2 FQGNSA. CDR3 length: 15 residues. With 4 bases removed from V and 3 bases from J, the gap between germline ends came to 13 bases. CDR3 amino acids: CASSYLPNHYNEQFF. Written as DNA, the CDR3 is TGTGCCAGCAGCTACCTACCTAACCACTACAATGAGCAGTTCTTC. Full variable domain (rest looked up from reference TRBV7-2 and TRBJ2-1): GAGVSQSPSNKVTEKGKDVELRCDPISGHTALYWYRQSLGQGLEFLIYFQGNSAPDKSGLPSDRFSAERTGGSVSTLTIQRTQQEDSAVYLCASSYLPNHYNEQFFGPGTRLTVL.

V is TRBV9 and J is TRBJ2-7; TRBD2 agrees at 8 bases. V shed 0 bases and J 5 bases; nucleotides not matched to a gene: 13. CDR1 is SGDLS, CDR2 YYNGEE, per germline. CDR3 size: 17 residues. The CDR3 region has the DNA TGTGCCAGCAGCGTAGGGGAGCCGGGACTAGGTCGAAACGAGCAGTACTTC. This gives the protein CASSVGEPGLGRNEQYF.

The V call is TRBV30, the J call TRBJ2-1; TRBD1 matches 9 bases. The CDR3 consists of 15 residues. With 0 bases clipped from V and 7 bases from J, the junction kept 7 bases outside the gene matches. The germline V gene encodes CDR1 GTSNPN and CDR2 SVGIG (reference sequence). CDR3 region: CAWSVQGASFNEQFF. DNA for the CDR3: TGTGCCTGGAGTGTACAGGGGGCGAGTTTTAATGAGCAGTTCTTC.

Comment on this clone: Distinct nucleotide sequences in the sample also encode this CDR3. The chain couples TRBV5-1 to TRBJ1-2; 7 nucleotides line up with TRBD1. Unmatched junction bases numbered 3, after V lost 0 bases and J lost 4 bases. This CDR3 contains 14 residues. CDR1 is SGHRS and CDR2 is YFSETQ in the germline V gene. CDR3 in DNA: TGCGCCAGCAGCTTGGAGGGGGCCCGCTATGGCTACACCTTC. As protein: CASSLEGARYGYTF. The full variable domain, its missing parts supplied by reference TRBV5-1 and TRBJ1-2, is KAGVTQTPRYLIKTRGQQVTLSCSPISGHRSVSWYQQTPGQGLQFLFEYFSETQRNKGNFPGRFSGRQFSNSRSEMNVSTLELGDSALYLCASSLEGARYGYTFGSGTRLTVV.

Note on this clone: Additional DNA sequences in this sample encode the identical CDR3. This chain links TRBV10-3 with TRBJ1-4; D is undetermined. The CDR3 contains 13 residues. Germline V lookup: CDR1 ENHRY, CDR2 SYGVKD. The V gene lost 6 bases and the J gene lost 0 bases, with 5 bases spanning the gap. The CDR3 region has the DNA TGTGCCATCAGAGGAGCAACTAATGAAAAACTGTTTTTT. Translating gives CAIRGATNEKLFF.

The chain joins TRBV30 to TRBJ2-3; unclear D gene. V was shortened by 1 base and J by 1 base, with 12 bases between the two germline ends. The CDR3 sequence is 15 residues long. Germline V gives CDR1 GTSNPN, CDR2 SVGIG (reference sequence). The CDR3 sequence: CAWSAGGEGTDTQYF. The CDR3 bases are TGTGCCTGGAGTGCAGGTGGCGAGGGCACAGATACGCAGTATTTT.

Notes on this clone: The sample has other DNA sequences that encode this CDR3 too. The rearrangement joins TRBV5-1 to TRBJ2-2, with D perhaps TRBD2 (6 bases). The CDR3 runs 16 residues. Germline CDR1 is SGHRS and CDR2 is YFSETQ. Trimming cost V 4 bases and J 0 bases, with 13 bases left between them. CDR3 in amino acids: CASSTLPGANTGELFF. For the CDR3, the DNA is TGCGCCAGCAGCACACTACCGGGGGCGAACACCGGGGAGCTGTTTTTT.

This chain uses TRBV25-1 with TRBJ2-2; the match to TRBD1 covers 9 bases. Germline V gene data show CDR1 as MGHDK and CDR2 as SYGVNS. The J segment lost 6 bases and the V segment lost 5 bases, leaving 10 bases of the junction unmatched. The CDR3 loop spans 16 amino acids. CDR3 loop: CASSPPGTGKAGELFF. The CDR3 DNA sequence: TGTGCCAGCAGTCCTCCCGGGACAGGGAAGGCCGGGGAGCTGTTTTTT.

J is TRBJ1-3 and V is TRBV18; D is perhaps TRBD1 (6 bases). Trimming removed 1 base at V and 4 bases at J, with 14 bases between. The CDR3 contains 16 residues. Germline assignment: CDR1 KGHSH and CDR2 LQKENI. CDR3 in amino acids: CASSPQRQDQGNTIYF. The CDR3, as DNA: TGTGCCAGCTCACCACAACGACAGGATCAAGGAAACACCATATATTTT.

Comments on this clone: Other DNA variants within this sample encode the same CDR3. The chain joins TRBV18 to TRBJ1-2; 8 bases line up with TRBD1. V shed 3 bases and J 5 bases; nucleotides not matched to a gene: 2. CDR3 length equals 13 residues. Per germline, CDR1 KGHSH and CDR2 LQKENI. CDR3 DNA: TGTGCCAGCTCACCGGACAGGGCGTATGGCTACACCTTC. It translates to CASSPDRAYGYTF.